This TCR beta chain was identified in a study of cytomegalovirus exposure and HLA in healthy donors. About the research overall: Around 78 million unique TCRs, all from HLA-typed donors, were included in an early release of the data.

Concerning this clone itself: Its antigen is not identified.

The CDR3 is 14 residues long. CDR1 and CDR2 from the germline V gene are SGHVS and FQNEAQ. V trimming: 5 bases; J trimming: 0 bases; junction bases outside the gene matches: 1. The study ran its PCR with 60 Vbeta and 13 Jbeta primers. The table came from immunoSEQ multiplex PCR; TCRdb's copy has only in-frame clones and leaves some out. The table includes 150,000 or so clones, about 74% detected once. Study-wide findings and caveats: TCR beta chain V- and J-gene trimming was linked, in a later analysis, to a missense variant in DCLRE1C. In a later analysis, TCR association rates varied by HLA locus: DRB1 most, HLA-C fewest.

Specimen: PBMCs. The TCR sequence derives from a male donor in good health and CMV-seronegative. This chain joins TRBV7-8 and TRBJ1-1; 9 positions match TRBD1. CDR3 DNA sequence: TGTGCCAGCAGCCGGGACAGGGTGAACACTGAAGCTTTCTTT. This codes for CASSRDRVNTEAFF.